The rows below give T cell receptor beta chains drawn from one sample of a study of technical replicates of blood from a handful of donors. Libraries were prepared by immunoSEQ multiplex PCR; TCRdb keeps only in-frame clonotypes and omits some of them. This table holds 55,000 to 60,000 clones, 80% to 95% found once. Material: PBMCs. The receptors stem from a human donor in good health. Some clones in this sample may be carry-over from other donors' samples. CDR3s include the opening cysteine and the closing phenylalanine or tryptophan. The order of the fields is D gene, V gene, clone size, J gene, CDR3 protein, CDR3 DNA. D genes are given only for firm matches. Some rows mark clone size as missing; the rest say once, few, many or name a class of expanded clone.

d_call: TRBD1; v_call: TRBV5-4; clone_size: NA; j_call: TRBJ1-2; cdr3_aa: CASSTPGQGNYGYTF; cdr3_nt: TGTGCCAGCAGCACCCCGGGACAGGGGAACTATGGCTACACCTTC
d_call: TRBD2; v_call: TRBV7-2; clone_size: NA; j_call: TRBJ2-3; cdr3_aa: CASSLSLAGLTDTQYF; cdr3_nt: TGTGCCAGCAGCTTAAGCCTAGCGGGGTTGACAGATACGCAGTATTTT
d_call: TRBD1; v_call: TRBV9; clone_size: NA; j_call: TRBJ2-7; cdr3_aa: CASSEGQGRTYEQYF; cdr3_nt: TGTGCCAGCAGCGAGGGACAGGGGAGGACGTACGAGCAGTACTTC
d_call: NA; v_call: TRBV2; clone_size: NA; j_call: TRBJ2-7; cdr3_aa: CARQGAGGEQYF; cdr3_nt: TGTGCCAGACAGGGCGCTGGGGGTGAGCAGTACTTC
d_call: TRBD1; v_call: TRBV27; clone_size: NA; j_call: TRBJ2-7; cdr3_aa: CASSLGQGWSEQYF; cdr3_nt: TGTGCCAGCAGTCTCGGACAGGGTTGGAGCGAGCAGTACTTC
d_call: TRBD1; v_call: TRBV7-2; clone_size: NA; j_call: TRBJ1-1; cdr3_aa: CASSSTGGWAFF; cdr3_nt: TGTGCCAGCAGCTCTACAGGGGGCTGGGCTTTCTTT
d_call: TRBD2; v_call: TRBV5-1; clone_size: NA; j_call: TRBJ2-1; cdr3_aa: CASSLGGGSHNEQFF; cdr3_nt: TGCGCCAGCAGCTTGGGCGGGGGATCCCACAATGAGCAGTTCTTC
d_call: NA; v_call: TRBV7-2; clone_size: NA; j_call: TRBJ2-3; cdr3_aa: CASSATRGASGTQYF; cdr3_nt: TGTGCCAGCAGCGCAACACGGGGGGCCTCGGGTACGCAGTATTTT
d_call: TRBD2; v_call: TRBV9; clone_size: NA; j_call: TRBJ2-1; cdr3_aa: CASTTGTSSVGEQFF; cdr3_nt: TGTGCCAGCACCACCGGGACTAGCAGTGTCGGGGAGCAGTTCTTC
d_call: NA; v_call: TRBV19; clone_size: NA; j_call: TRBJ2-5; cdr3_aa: CASSMEETQYF; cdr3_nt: TGTGCCAGTAGTATGGAGGAGACCCAGTACTTC
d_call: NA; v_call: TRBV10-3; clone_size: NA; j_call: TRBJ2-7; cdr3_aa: CAISSRAGYEQYF; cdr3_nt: TGTGCCATCAGTAGCAGGGCTGGCTACGAGCAGTACTTC
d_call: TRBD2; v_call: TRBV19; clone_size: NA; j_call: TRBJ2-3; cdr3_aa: CASRTSGAGLDTQYF; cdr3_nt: TGTGCCAGCAGGACTAGCGGGGCCGGATTGGATACGCAGTATTTT
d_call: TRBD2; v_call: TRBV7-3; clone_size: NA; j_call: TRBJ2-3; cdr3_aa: CASSTQGREADTQYF; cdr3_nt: TGTGCCAGCAGCACGCAGGGCCGGGAGGCAGATACGCAGTATTTT
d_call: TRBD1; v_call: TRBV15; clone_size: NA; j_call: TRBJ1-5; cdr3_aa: CATSRWDRGHRQPQHF; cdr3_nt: TGTGCCACCAGCAGATGGGACAGGGGGCATAGGCAGCCCCAGCATTTT
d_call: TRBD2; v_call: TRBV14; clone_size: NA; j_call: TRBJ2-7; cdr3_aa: CASSQEFGGGYEQYF; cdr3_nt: TGTGCCAGCAGCCAAGAGTTCGGGGGGGGCTACGAGCAGTACTTC
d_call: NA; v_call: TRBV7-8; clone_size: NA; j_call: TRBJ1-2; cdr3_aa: CASSLEVRSGYGYTF; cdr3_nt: TGTGCCAGCAGCTTAGAAGTCAGAAGTGGCTATGGCTACACCTTC
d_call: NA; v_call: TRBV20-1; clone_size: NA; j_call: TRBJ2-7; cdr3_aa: CSALRVGEQYF; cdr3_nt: TGCAGTGCTCTGAGGGTGGGTGAGCAGTACTTC
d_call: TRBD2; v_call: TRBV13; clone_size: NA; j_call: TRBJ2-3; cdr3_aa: CASSRSGGWDTQYF; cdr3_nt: TGTGCCAGCAGCCGTAGCGGGGGTTGGGATACGCAGTATTTT
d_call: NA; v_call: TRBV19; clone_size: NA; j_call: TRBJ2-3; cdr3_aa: CASSIGQTYTDTQYF; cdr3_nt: TGTGCCAGTAGTATTGGACAGACGTACACAGATACGCAGTATTTT
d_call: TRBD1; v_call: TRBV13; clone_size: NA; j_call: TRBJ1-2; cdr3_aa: CASGAGGVGGYTF; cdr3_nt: TGTGCCAGTGGGGCAGGGGGAGTTGGTGGCTACACCTTC
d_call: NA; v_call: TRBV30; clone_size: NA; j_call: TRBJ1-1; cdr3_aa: CAWSVQENTEAFF; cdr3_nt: TGTGCCTGGAGTGTACAAGAGAACACTGAAGCTTTCTTT
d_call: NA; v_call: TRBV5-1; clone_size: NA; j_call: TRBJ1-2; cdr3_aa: CASSLITGSYGYTF; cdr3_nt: TGCGCCAGCAGCTTGATAACAGGGAGCTATGGCTACACCTTC
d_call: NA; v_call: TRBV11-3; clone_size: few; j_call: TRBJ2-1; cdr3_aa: CASSLSRFGTPGNEQFF; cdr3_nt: TGTGCCAGCAGCCTCAGTCGGTTCGGCACCCCCGGGAATGAGCAGTTCTTC